This T cell receptor (beta chain) was captured by sequencing in a study of blood T cell repertoires in COVID-19. About the study: The study drew acute and convalescent COVID-19 samples from the United States, Italy and Spain. PBMCs, B-cell-depleted T cells, or T cells provided the cDNA or gDNA that made up the material.

CDR1 is SNHLY and CDR2 is FYNNEI in the germline V gene. Losses at the gene ends were 6 bases for V and 1 base for J; bases not matched to a gene: 9. This CDR3 is 17 amino acids long. While infection was still active, Seattle patients were enrolled and then followed longitudinally. As originally analysed: From reference gene primer amplification, estimates of nucleated cell counts were derived. Here immunoSEQ multiplex PCR was the method, and the copy in TCRdb shows in-frame clones only, minus some. From that table come the V and J calls and clone size; the DNA was used to work out D and trimming. The sample holds 250,000 to 400,000 clones; 75% to 90% are singletons and the top ten take less than 3.5%.

Sequencing was carried out using peripheral blood. The clonotype originates from a woman aged 25 to 39 with COVID-19, enrolled during active disease. V and J are TRBV2 and TRBJ2-2, with TRBD2 matching over 9 bases. In DNA form, the CDR3 reads TGTGCCAGCAGCCCCCGTGGACTAGCGCTGAACACCGGGGAGCTGTTTTTT. Its translation is CASSPRGLALNTGELFF. Full variable domain (rest looked up from reference TRBV2 and TRBJ2-2): EPEVTQTPSHQVTQMGQEVILRCVPISNHLYFYWYRQILGQKVEFLVSFYNNEISEKSEIFDDQFSVERPDGSNFTLKIRSTKLEDSAMYFCASSPRGLALNTGELFFGEGSRLTVL.